This T cell receptor (beta chain) was profiled in a study of blood T cell repertoires in COVID-19. Study summary: Samples taken during acute and convalescent COVID-19 were collected in the United States, Italy and Spain. From T cells, B-cell-depleted T cells, or PBMCs came the material, which was cDNA or gDNA.

The data were produced by immunoSEQ multiplex PCR, yet TCRdb's version contains in-frame clones alone and is incomplete. The table has roughly 260,000 clones, around 89% seen once. This CDR3 region has 15 residues. Germline V lookup: CDR1 SGHKS, CDR2 YYEKEE (reference sequence). V trimming: 4 bases; J trimming: 6 bases; junction bases outside the gene matches: 9. The sequence derives from a man aged 55 to 70 who had recovered from COVID-19. The V gene is TRBV5-5, the J gene TRBJ1-4; TRBD1 aligns across 7 bases. Sequences were obtained from peripheral blood. The CDR3 DNA reads as TGTGCCAGCAGCCGATCTGACAGGGTAGATGAAAAACTGTTTTTT. This encodes CASSRSDRVDEKLFF.